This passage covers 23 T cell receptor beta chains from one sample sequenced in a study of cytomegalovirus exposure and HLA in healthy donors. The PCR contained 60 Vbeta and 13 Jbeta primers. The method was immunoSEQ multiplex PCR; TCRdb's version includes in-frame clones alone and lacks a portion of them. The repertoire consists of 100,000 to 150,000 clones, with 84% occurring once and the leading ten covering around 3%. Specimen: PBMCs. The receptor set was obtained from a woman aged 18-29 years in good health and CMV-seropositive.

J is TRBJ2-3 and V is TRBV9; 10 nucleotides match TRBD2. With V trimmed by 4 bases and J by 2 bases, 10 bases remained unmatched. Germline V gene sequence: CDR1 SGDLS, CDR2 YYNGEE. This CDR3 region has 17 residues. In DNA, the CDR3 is TGTGCCAGCAGCCCGTTGGTTAGCGGGGGGAACACAGATACGCAGTATTTT. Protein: CASSPLVSGGNTDTQYF. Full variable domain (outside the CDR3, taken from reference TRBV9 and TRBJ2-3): DSGVTQTPKHLITATGQRVTLRCSPRSGDLSVYWYQQSLDQGLQFLIQYYNGEERAKGNILERFSAQQFPDLHSELNLSSLELGDSALYFCASSPLVSGGNTDTQYFGPGTRLTVL.

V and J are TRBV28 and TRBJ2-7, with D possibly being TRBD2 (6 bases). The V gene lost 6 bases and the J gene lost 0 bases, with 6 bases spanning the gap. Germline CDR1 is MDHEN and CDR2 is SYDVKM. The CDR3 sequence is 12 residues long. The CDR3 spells CASRTSSYEQYF. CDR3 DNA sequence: TGTGCCAGCAGGACTAGCTCCTACGAGCAGTACTTC.

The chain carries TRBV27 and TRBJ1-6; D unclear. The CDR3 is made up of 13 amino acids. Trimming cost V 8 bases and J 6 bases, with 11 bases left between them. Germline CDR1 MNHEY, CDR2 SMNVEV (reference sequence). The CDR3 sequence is CASGLSSNSPLHF. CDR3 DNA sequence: TGTGCCAGCGGACTATCGAGTAATTCACCCCTCCACTTT.

The CDR3, as DNA: TGTGCCAGTAGTCGGGAGATGAACACCGGGGAGCTGTTTTTT. Translated, it gives CASSREMNTGELFF. The V call is TRBV7-2, the J call TRBJ2-2; tentative D call: TRBD2 (6 bases). Germline V lookup: CDR1 SGHTA, CDR2 FQGNSA. The CDR3 covers 14 residues. Trimming removed 9 bases from V and 1 base from J, with 12 bases in between. The full variable domain, rest sourced from reference TRBV7-2 and TRBJ2-2, is GAGVSQSPSNKVTEKGKDVELRCDPISGHTALYWYRQSLGQGLEFLIYFQGNSAPDKSGLPSDRFSAERTGGSVSTLTIQRTQQEDSAVYLCASSREMNTGELFFGEGSRLTVL.

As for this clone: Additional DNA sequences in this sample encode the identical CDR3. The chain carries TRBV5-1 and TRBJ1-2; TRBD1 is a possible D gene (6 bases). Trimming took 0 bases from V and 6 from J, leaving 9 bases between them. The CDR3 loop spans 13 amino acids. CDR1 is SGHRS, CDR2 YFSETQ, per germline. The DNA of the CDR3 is TGCGCCAGCAGCTTGGAGGGGGGGCATGGCTACACCTTC. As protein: CASSLEGGHGYTF. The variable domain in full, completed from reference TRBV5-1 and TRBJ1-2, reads KAGVTQTPRYLIKTRGQQVTLSCSPISGHRSVSWYQQTPGQGLQFLFEYFSETQRNKGNFPGRFSGRQFSNSRSEMNVSTLELGDSALYLCASSLEGGHGYTFGSGTRLTVV.

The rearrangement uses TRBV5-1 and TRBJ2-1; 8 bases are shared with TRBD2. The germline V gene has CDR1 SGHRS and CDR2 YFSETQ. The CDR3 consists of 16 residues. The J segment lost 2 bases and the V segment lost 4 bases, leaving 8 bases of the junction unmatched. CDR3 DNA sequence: TGCGCCAGCAGCGTAGGCGGGGGGATCACCTACAATGAGCAGTTCTTC. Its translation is CASSVGGGITYNEQFF.

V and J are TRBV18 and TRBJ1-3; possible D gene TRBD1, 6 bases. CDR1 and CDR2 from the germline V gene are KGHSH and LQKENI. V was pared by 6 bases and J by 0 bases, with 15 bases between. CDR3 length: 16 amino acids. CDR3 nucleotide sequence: TGTGCCAGCTCCCAGGGGAAGATCCTCTCTGGAAACACCATATATTTT. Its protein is CASSQGKILSGNTIYF.

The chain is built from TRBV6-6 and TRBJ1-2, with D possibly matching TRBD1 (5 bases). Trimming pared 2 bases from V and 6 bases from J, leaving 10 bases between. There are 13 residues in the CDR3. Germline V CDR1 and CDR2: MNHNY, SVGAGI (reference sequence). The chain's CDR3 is CASSYLQGDGYTF. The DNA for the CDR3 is TGTGCCAGCAGTTACCTCCAAGGGGATGGCTACACCTTC.

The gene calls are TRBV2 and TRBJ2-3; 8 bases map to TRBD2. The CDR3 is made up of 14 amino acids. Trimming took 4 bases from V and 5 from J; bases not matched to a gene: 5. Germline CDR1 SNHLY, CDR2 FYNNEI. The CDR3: CASSVQRGRDTQYF. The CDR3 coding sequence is TGTGCCAGCAGTGTCCAGCGGGGGAGAGATACGCAGTATTTT. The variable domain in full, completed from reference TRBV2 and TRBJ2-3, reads EPEVTQTPSHQVTQMGQEVILRCVPISNHLYFYWYRQILGQKVEFLVSFYNNEISEKSEIFDDQFSVERPDGSNFTLKIRSTKLEDSAMYFCASSVQRGRDTQYFGPGTRLTVL.

This chain's CDR3 is CATSSLPGLANDEQYF. The CDR3, as DNA: TGTGCCACCAGCAGTCTTCCGGGACTAGCGAATGACGAGCAGTACTTC. The V and J genes are TRBV15 and TRBJ2-7; 10 bases map to TRBD2. This CDR3 is built from 16 residues. V shed 3 bases, J shed 5 bases, and the junction held 10 bases outside the gene matches. CDR1 and CDR2 (germline): LNHNV, YYDKDF (reference sequence).

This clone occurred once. CDR3: CSASQGNIQYF. CDR3 DNA sequence: TGCAGTGCATCCCAGGGGAACATTCAGTACTTC. The V gene is TRBV20-1, the J gene TRBJ2-4; a weak D match, TRBD1 (6 bases). Trimming shortened V by 6 bases and J by 7 bases, and 10 bases separated the two germline ends. There are 11 residues in the CDR3. The germline V gene has CDR1 DFQATT and CDR2 SNEGSKA (reference sequence).

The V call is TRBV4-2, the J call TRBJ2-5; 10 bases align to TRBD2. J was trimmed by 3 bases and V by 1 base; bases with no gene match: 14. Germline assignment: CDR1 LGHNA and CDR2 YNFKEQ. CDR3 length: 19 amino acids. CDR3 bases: TGTGCCAGCAGCCAAGGCGCAGCGGGGGGGTACGATACTAAAGAGACCCAGTACTTC. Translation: CASSQGAAGGYDTKETQYF.

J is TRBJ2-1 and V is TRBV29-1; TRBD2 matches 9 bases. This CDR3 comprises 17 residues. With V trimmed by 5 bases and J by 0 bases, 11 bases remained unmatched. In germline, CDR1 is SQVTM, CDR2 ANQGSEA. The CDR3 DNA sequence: TGCAGCGTTCCTTGGGCTAGCGGGGAGAACTCCTACAATGAGCAGTTCTTC. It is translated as CSVPWASGENSYNEQFF.

The CDR3 sequence is CASSLQEGLIQETQYF. Here the CDR3 DNA reads TGTGCCAGCTCACTCCAGGAGGGCCTGATACAAGAGACCCAGTACTTC. J is TRBJ2-5 and V is TRBV18; TRBD2 is a possible D gene (6 bases). The CDR3 runs to 16 residues. CDR1 and CDR2 from the germline V gene are KGHSH and LQKENI. V shed 4 bases and J shed 2 bases, with 17 bases lying between them.

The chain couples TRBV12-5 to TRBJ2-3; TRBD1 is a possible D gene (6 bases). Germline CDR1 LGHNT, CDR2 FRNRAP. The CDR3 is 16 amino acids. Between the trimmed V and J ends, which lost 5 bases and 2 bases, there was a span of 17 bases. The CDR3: CASGASDRGITDTQYF. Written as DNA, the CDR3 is TGTGCTAGTGGTGCCTCTGATAGGGGGATCACAGATACGCAGTATTTT. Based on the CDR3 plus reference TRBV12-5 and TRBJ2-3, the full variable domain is DARVTQTPRHKVTEMGQEVTMRCQPILGHNTVFWYRQTMMQGLELLAYFRNRAPLDDSGMPKDRFSAEMPDATLATLKIQPSEPRDSAVYFCASGASDRGITDTQYFGPGTRLTVL.

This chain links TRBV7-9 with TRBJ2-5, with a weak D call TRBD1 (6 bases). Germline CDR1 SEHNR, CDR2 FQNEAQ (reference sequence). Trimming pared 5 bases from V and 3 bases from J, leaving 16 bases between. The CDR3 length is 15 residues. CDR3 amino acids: CASSHRPGEKETQYF. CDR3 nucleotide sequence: TGTGCCAGCAGCCACCGCCCAGGGGAAAAAGAGACCCAGTACTTC.

The CDR3 coding sequence is TGCAGCGGGTGGAGGGCCGCCTCAGATACGCAGTATTTT. Protein sequence: CSGWRAASDTQYF. The chain combines TRBV29-1 with TRBJ2-3; D possibly corresponds to TRBD2 (6 bases). Germline assignment: CDR1 SQVTM and CDR2 ANQGSEA. The CDR3 runs to 13 residues. V was pared by 7 bases and J by 4 bases, with 15 bases between.

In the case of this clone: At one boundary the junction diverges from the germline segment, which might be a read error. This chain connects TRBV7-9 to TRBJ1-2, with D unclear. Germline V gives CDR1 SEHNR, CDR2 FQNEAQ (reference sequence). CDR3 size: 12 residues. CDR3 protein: CSSSYTNYGYTF. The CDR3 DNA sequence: TGTTCCAGCAGCTACACTAACTATGGCTACACCTTC. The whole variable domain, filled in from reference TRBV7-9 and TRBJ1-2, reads DTGVSQNPRHKITKRGQNVTFRCDPISEHNRLYWYRQTLGQGPEFLTYFQNEAQLEKSRLLSDRFSAERPKGSFSTLEIQRTEQGDSAMYLCSSSYTNYGYTFGSGTRLTVV.

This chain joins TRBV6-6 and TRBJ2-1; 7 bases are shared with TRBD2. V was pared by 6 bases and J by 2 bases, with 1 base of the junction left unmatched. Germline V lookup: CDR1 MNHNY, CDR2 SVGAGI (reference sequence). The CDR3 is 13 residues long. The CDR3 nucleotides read TGTGCCAGCAGGGGGGGGGCCTACAATGAGCAGTTCTTC. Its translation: CASRGGAYNEQFF.

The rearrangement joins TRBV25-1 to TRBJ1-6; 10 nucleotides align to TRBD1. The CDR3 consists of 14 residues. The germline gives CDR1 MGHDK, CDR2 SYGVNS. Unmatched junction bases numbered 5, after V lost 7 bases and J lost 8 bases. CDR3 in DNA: TGTGCCAGCACGAGACAGGGGGCACATTCACCCCTCCACTTT. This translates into CASTRQGAHSPLHF.

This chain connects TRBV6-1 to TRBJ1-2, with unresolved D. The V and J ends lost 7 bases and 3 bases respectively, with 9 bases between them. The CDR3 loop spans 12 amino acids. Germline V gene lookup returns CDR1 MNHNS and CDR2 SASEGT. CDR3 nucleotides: TGTGCCAGCACACCGGGTTACTATGGCTACACCTTC. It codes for CASTPGYYGYTF.

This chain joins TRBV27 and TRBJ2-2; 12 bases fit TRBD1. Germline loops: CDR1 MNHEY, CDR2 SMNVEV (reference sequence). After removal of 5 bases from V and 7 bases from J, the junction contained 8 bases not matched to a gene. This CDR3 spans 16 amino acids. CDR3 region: CASSLPGQGAGGELFF. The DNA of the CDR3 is TGTGCCAGCAGTCTGCCGGGACAGGGGGCTGGCGGGGAGCTGTTTTTT.

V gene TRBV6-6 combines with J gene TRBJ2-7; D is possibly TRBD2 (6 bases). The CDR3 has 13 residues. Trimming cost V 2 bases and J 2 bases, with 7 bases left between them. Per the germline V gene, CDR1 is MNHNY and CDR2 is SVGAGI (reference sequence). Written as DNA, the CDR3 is TGTGCCAGCAGTTACCCGGGAGCCTACGAGCAGTACTTC. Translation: CASSYPGAYEQYF.